Presented here are 10 T cell receptor beta chains from one specimen sequenced in a study of CD8+ T cells in alopecia areata. Regarding treatment: oral pan-JAK inhibitor, 5-10 mg twice daily. Once RNA had been extracted, it was reverse transcribed into cDNA to act as the sequencing template. Profiling relied on immunoSEQ multiplex PCR, and the TCRdb table lists in-frame clones only, not all of them. The sample holds 120,000 or so clones; about 59% are singletons and the top ten take 4.5% to 6%. The sample was CD4+ T cells sorted from blood, taken at week 4, from a patient treated with tofacitinib. The receptors were gathered from a human donor with alopecia areata.

The genes are TRBV7-2 and TRBJ1-1, with TRBD1 matching 7 bases. CDR1 SGHTA and CDR2 FQGNSA come from the germline V gene. This CDR3 is built from 13 residues. After removal of 5 bases from V and 1 base from J, the junction contained 1 base not matched to a gene. CDR3 nucleotide sequence: TGTGCCAGCAGCCGACAGGGGAACACTGAAGCTTTCTTT. Its protein product is CASSRQGNTEAFF.

The chain is built from TRBV15 and TRBJ1-4, with D tentatively TRBD1 (6 bases). This CDR3 contains 16 residues. V dropped 2 bases and J dropped 8 bases, with 18 bases sitting between them. Per the germline V gene, CDR1 is LNHNV and CDR2 is YYDKDF (reference sequence). The CDR3 reads CATSRSSRGGGEKLFF. The CDR3 DNA reads as TGTGCCACCAGCAGATCTTCCAGGGGTGGAGGGGAAAAACTGTTTTTT.

The V call is TRBV29-1, the J call TRBJ2-3, with 8 bases identical to TRBD1. The CDR3 spans 14 residues. J was trimmed by 3 bases and V by 3 bases; bases with no gene match: 5. Germline assignment: CDR1 SQVTM and CDR2 ANQGSEA. CDR3 nucleotide sequence: TGCAGCGTTGACACACAGGGGGGAACAGATACGCAGTATTTT. This translates into CSVDTQGGTDTQYF.

V gene TRBV2 combines with J gene TRBJ2-3; the match to TRBD2 covers 7 bases. The CDR3 loop spans 15 amino acids. Germline V lookup: CDR1 SNHLY, CDR2 FYNNEI. Trimming took 4 bases from V and 4 from J; bases not matched to a gene: 8. The CDR3 reads CASSGPGGFSDTQYF. CDR3 DNA sequence: TGTGCCAGCAGTGGACCGGGAGGATTTTCAGATACGCAGTATTTT.

J is TRBJ2-5 and V is TRBV29-1; tentative D call: TRBD2 (6 bases). In germline, CDR1 is SQVTM, CDR2 ANQGSEA. The V gene lost 8 bases and the J gene lost 4 bases, with 17 bases spanning the gap. The CDR3 has 13 amino acids. CDR3: CSSAPGTGETQYF. CDR3 nucleotide sequence: TGCAGCTCGGCCCCCGGGACTGGAGAGACCCAGTACTTC.

The V call is TRBV30, the J call TRBJ1-1, with 8 bases identical to TRBD1. The CDR3 is made up of 17 amino acids. Trimming cost V 4 bases and J 0 bases; bases outside gene matches: 13. Germline CDR1 is GTSNPN and CDR2 is SVGIG (reference sequence). Here the CDR3 DNA reads TGTGCCTGGAATCCTTTCCTTCCGGGACAGGTGAACACTGAAGCTTTCTTT. The encoded protein is CAWNPFLPGQVNTEAFF.

This clone has more than one count but fewer than ten. V is TRBV29-1 and J is TRBJ2-7; tentatively, D is TRBD2 (5 bases). V lost 6 bases and J 2 bases, leaving 17 bases between the germline ends. From germline, CDR1 is SQVTM and CDR2 ANQGSEA. This CDR3 has 14 amino acids. The CDR3 nucleotides are TGCAGCGTGGCCCACCTACGGGGAACCTACGAGCAGTACTTC. Translation: CSVAHLRGTYEQYF.

The rearrangement uses TRBV29-1 and TRBJ1-2; D remains unclear. Trimming removed 5 bases from V and 1 base from J, with 11 bases in between. The length of the CDR3 is 13 residues. Looked up from germline, CDR1 is SQVTM and CDR2 is ANQGSEA. CDR3 nucleotides: TGCAGCGTTTCCCTCCGGGGTAACTATGGCTACACCTTC. Residues: CSVSLRGNYGYTF. The variable domain in full, with the rest retrieved from reference TRBV29-1 and TRBJ1-2, is SAVISQKPSRDICQRGTSLTIQCQVDSQVTMMFWYRQQPGQSLTLIATANQGSEATYESGFVIDKFPISRPNLTFSTLTVSNMSPEDSSIYLCSVSLRGNYGYTFGSGTRLTVV.

This clone was seen only once. This rearrangement joins TRBV15 to TRBJ2-5, with 11 bases lining up with TRBD2. Trimming at V came to 1 base and at J to 5 bases, leaving 6 bases not matched to a gene. Per the germline V gene, CDR1 is LNHNV and CDR2 is YYDKDF (reference sequence). The CDR3 covers 16 residues. DNA of the CDR3: TGTGCCACCAGCAGAGCTCCGACTAGCGGGACGGAGACCCAGTACTTC. It translates to CATSRAPTSGTETQYF.

This chain uses TRBV30 with TRBJ2-1; TRBD1 matches 9 bases. The junction had 5 bases not matched to a gene; V was cut back by 3 bases and J by 2 bases. The CDR3 runs to 15 residues. Germline V gene sequence: CDR1 GTSNPN, CDR2 SVGIG (reference sequence). CDR3 in amino acids: CAWSMGQGAYNEQFF. Written as DNA, the CDR3 is TGTGCCTGGAGCATGGGACAGGGAGCCTACAATGAGCAGTTCTTC.